The source of this T cell receptor (beta chain) is a study of blood T cells in healthy people across ages. This clonotype was seen only a few times. The CDR3 sequence is 12 residues long. Germline V CDR1 and CDR2: SGHTA, FQGNSA. The V end was cut by 8 bases, the J end by 3 bases, with 9 bases between. Primers used in a second PCR of about 7 to 12 cycles were a sample-barcoded 5' primer and a J-beta primer mix. Every cDNA molecule bore a tag from a template-switch adaptor containing 12 random nucleotides. TCRdb independently ran MiXCR on the 5' RACE reads; one entry per CDR3 protein. The table shows fewer than 950,000 distinct CDR3 sequences, with 53% occurring only once.

The chain links TRBV7-2 to TRBJ2-3; D not certain. The sample consisted of blood. This receptor was identified in a man older than 75 in good health. The CDR3 DNA sequence: TGTGCCAGCGGACGGGTTACAGATACGCAGTATTTT. Amino acid sequence: CASGRVTDTQYF.